This paragraph covers one T cell receptor beta chain sequence. The data were taken from a study of CD8 T cells in Susac syndrome. Across the whole study: When their blood was taken, patients with Susac syndrome were therapy-naive, taking corticosteroids, or taking intravenous immunoglobulin alone.

The CDR3 spans 15 residues. CDR1 and CDR2 from the germline V gene are LNHNV and YYDKDF (reference sequence). The V end was cut by 0 bases, the J end by 2 bases, with 11 bases between. Random hexamers were used to reverse transcribe the RNA input (roughly 0.5 to 1 ug). TCRdb reprocessed the immunoSEQ multiplex PCR reads with MiXCR, giving one entry per CDR3 protein. This table holds under 200,000 distinct CDR3 sequences, around 90% found once. The sequenced sample was CD4+ T cells from PBMCs. The chain combines TRBV15 with TRBJ2-7; a possible D gene is TRBD1 (6 bases). This TCR was recovered from a human donor with Susac syndrome. The CDR3 bases are TGTGCCACCAGCAGAGATCGATCAGGGGCCTACGAGCAGTACTTC. Its translation is CATSRDRSGAYEQYF.